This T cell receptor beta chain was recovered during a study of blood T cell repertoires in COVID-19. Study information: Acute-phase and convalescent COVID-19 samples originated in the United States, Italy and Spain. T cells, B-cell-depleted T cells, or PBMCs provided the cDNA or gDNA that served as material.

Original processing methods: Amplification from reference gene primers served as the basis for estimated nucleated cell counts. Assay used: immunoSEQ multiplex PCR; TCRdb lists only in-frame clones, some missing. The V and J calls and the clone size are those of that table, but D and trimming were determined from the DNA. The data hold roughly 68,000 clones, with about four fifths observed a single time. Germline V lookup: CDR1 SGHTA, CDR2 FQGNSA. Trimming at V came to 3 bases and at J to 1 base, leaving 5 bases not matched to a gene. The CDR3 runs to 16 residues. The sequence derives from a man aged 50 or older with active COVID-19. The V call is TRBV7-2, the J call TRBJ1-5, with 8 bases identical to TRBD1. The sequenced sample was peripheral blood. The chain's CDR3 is CASSFLGTGSNQPQHF. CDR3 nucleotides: TGTGCCAGCAGCTTCTTAGGGACAGGAAGCAATCAGCCCCAGCATTTT.